Here is one TCR beta chain with its context. Its cognate antigen is unknown. Germline assignment: CDR1 LGHNA and CDR2 YNFKEQ. J gave up 3 bases and V 1 base, and 1 base lay outside the gene matches. The CDR3 has 14 residues. The data were taken from a study of lymphopenia after photon versus proton radiotherapy. The data were produced by immunoSEQ multiplex PCR, yet TCRdb's version contains in-frame clones alone and is incomplete. The sample includes more than 60,000 clones, around 85% of them seen just once. The study's findings and limits: Under photons, naive T cells and diversity fell while effector/memory populations rose.

The source is a man aged 40-49 years with gastric cancer. The sequenced sample was peripheral blood, obtained from a patient treated with photon-based radiotherapy. The chain employs TRBV4-2 and TRBJ2-3, with 7 bases that match TRBD2. Written as DNA, the CDR3 is TGTGCCAGCAGCCAAGGGGAGGGGACAGATACGCAGTATTTT. This translates into CASSQGEGTDTQYF.